Below, 20 T cell receptor beta chains from the same sample are listed, as sequenced in a study of prognosis after radiotherapy for stage I lung cancer. It was by two-round multiplex PCR that TCR beta CDR3 was amplified from genomic DNA. Gene-specific TRBV and TRBJ primers were used in PCR round one. TCRdb reanalysed the multiplex PCR reads using MiXCR and keeps one entry per CDR3 protein. The data show more than 30,000 distinct CDR3 sequences, 42% seen once. The specimen comprised PBMCs, sampled before or after stereotactic body radiation therapy (not recorded which). These receptors came from a donor older than 45 with non-small cell lung cancer.

This clonotype was detected many times. The chain employs TRBV2 and TRBJ2-3; 8 bases agree with TRBD2. The CDR3 is 17 amino acids. J was trimmed by 4 bases and V by 0 bases; bases with no gene match: 9. Per germline, CDR1 SNHLY and CDR2 FYNNEI. This chain's CDR3 is CASSEAEAGAGADTQYF. CDR3 coding DNA: TGTGCCAGCAGTGAAGCGGAAGCGGGAGCGGGGGCAGATACGCAGTATTTT.

On this clonotype: It differs at one base from a far larger clone, so likely a read error. The gene calls are TRBV6-1 and TRBJ2-3; D gene ambiguous. This CDR3 contains 15 residues. Germline V gene data show CDR1 as MNHNS and CDR2 as SASEGT. The CDR3 region has the DNA TGTGTCAGCAGTTCCCAAGACCCTAGCACAGATACGCAGTATTTT. Translation gives CVSSSQDPSTDTQYF.

The chain recombines TRBV11-1 with TRBJ1-2; D is perhaps TRBD1 (6 bases). Trimming removed 1 base from V and 5 bases from J, with 14 bases in between. Germline CDR1 is SGHAT and CDR2 is FQDESV (reference sequence). The CDR3 is made up of 15 amino acids. CDR3 bases: TGTGCCAGCAGCTTAGAGGCAGGGGAACAATATGGCTACACCTTC. It codes for CASSLEAGEQYGYTF.

This clonotype was found many times. This chain joins TRBV5-5 and TRBJ2-1; possible D gene TRBD1, 6 bases. In germline, CDR1 is SGHKS, CDR2 YYEKEE (reference sequence). Trimming shortened V by 0 bases and J by 5 bases, and 15 bases separated the two germline ends. The length of the CDR3 is 16 residues. CDR3 sequence (DNA): TGTGCCAGCAGCTTGGGGGGTAACAGGGCCCACAATGAGCAGTTCTTC. Its protein product is CASSLGGNRAHNEQFF.

This sequence joins TRBV15 and TRBJ2-5; 8 bases map to TRBD1. V dropped 7 bases and J dropped 1; count of bases not matched to a gene: 2. This CDR3 is built from 13 residues. Germline loops: CDR1 LNHNV, CDR2 YYDKDF (reference sequence). The CDR3 region is CATTTGGQETQYF. CDR3 sequence (DNA): TGTGCCACCACCACAGGGGGCCAAGAGACCCAGTACTTC.

This clonotype was found many times. The chain uses TRBV5-1 and TRBJ1-1; 8 positions match TRBD1. This CDR3 has 13 residues. V lost 4 bases and J lost 3; bases outside the gene matches: 2. Germline values: CDR1 SGHRS, CDR2 YFSETQ. CDR3 protein: CASSQTGDTEAFF. CDR3 coding DNA: TGCGCCAGCAGCCAGACAGGGGACACTGAAGCTTTCTTT.

The chain combines TRBV6-2 or TRBV6-3 with TRBJ1-3; no clear D. There are 15 residues in the CDR3. Germline V gene data show CDR1 as MNHEY and CDR2 as SVGEGT. V lost 2 bases, J lost 4 bases, and 12 bases lay in between. The CDR3 DNA sequence: TGTGCCAGCAGTTACGGGTGCATGGCCGGAAACACCATATATTTT. Translated, it gives CASSYGCMAGNTIYF.

This clonotype was recorded at least ten times. The V call is TRBV19, the J call TRBJ2-2; TRBD1 is a possible D gene (6 bases). Germline CDR1 reads LNHDA; CDR2 reads SQIVND (reference sequence). V was clipped by 9 bases and J by 1 base, with 15 bases between them. The CDR3 is made up of 15 amino acids. The CDR3 DNA follows: TGTGCCAGCAAGAAAGGACAGAGGAACACCGGGGAGCTGTTTTTT. Translation gives CASKKGQRNTGELFF. Together with reference TRBV19 and TRBJ2-2, the CDR3 gives the full variable domain: DGGITQSPKYLFRKEGQNVTLSCEQNLNHDAMYWYRQDPGQGLRLIYYSQIVNDFQKGDIAEGYSVSREKKESFPLTVTSAQKNPTAFYLCASKKGQRNTGELFFGEGSRLTVL.

This clonotype was picked up many times. J is TRBJ2-3 and V is TRBV2, with 7 nucleotides matching TRBD2. Unmatched junction bases numbered 7, after V lost 1 base and J lost 3 bases. Germline values: CDR1 SNHLY, CDR2 FYNNEI. The CDR3 covers 16 residues. The CDR3 DNA reads as TGTGCCAGCAGTGAAGGACTAGCAGTTAGGACAGATACGCAGTATTTT. It codes for CASSEGLAVRTDTQYF.

This clonotype was recorded at least ten times. This rearrangement joins TRBV19 to TRBJ1-4, with 7 nucleotides matching TRBD1. This CDR3 has 13 residues. Germline CDR1 is LNHDA and CDR2 is SQIVND (reference sequence). V gave up 11 bases and J gave up 7 bases; unmatched junction bases: 10. CDR3 DNA sequence: TGTGCCTCCTGGAACAGGGGAAGTGAAAAACTGTTTTTT. Protein sequence: CASWNRGSEKLFF.

This chain links TRBV6-5 with TRBJ1-2; D may be TRBD1 (5 bases). V lost 2 bases and J 8 bases, leaving 12 bases between the germline ends. CDR1 and CDR2 (germline): MNHEY, SVGAGI. This CDR3 comprises 13 residues. The CDR3 DNA sequence: TGTGCCAGCAGTTACGCCCAAGGGGTCGGCTACACCTTC. Its translation is CASSYAQGVGYTF.

As to this clonotype: A much larger clone differs from this one at a single base, so this may be a read error. The V and J genes are TRBV14 and TRBJ1-1; D call uncertain. Germline lookup yields CDR1 SGHDN and CDR2 FVKESK. The CDR3 spans 14 residues. This CDR3 is CASSQALEPNEDFF. The DNA of the CDR3 is TGTGCCAGCAGCCAAGCCTTGGAGCCTAATGAAGATTTCTTT.

This clonotype turned up a few times. The chain links TRBV5-8 to TRBJ2-3, with D perhaps TRBD1 (5 bases). Germline assignment: CDR1 SGHTS and CDR2 YDEGEE. V lost 0 bases and J 2 bases, leaving 10 bases between the germline ends. The CDR3 totals 15 residues. The CDR3 spells CASSLVLGDTDTQYF. The CDR3 coding sequence is TGTGCCAGCAGCTTGGTGTTAGGGGACACAGATACGCAGTATTTT. The full variable domain, completed using reference TRBV5-8 and TRBJ2-3, is EAGVTQSPTHLIKTRGQQATLRCSPISGHTSVYWYQQALGLGLQFLLWYDEGEERNRGNFPPRFSGRQFPNYSSELNVNALELEDSALYLCASSLVLGDTDTQYFGPGTRLTVL.

This clonotype appeared many times. The V and J genes are TRBV6-2 or TRBV6-3 and TRBJ1-1; D is possibly TRBD1 (6 bases). CDR3 size: 16 residues. Germline CDR1 reads MNHEY; CDR2 reads SVGEGT. Trimming took 5 bases from V and 0 from J, leaving 16 bases between them. In DNA, the CDR3 is TGTGCCAGCAGTGAAGAGGGGGGGAGCTTGAACACTGAAGCTTTCTTT. Its protein is CASSEEGGSLNTEAFF.

In this sample, this clonotype turned up many times. J is TRBJ2-1 and V is TRBV2; the D gene could be TRBD1 or TRBD2 (6 bases each). CDR1 and CDR2 from the germline V gene are SNHLY and FYNNEI. The V and J ends lost 0 bases and 13 bases respectively, with 13 bases between them. The CDR3 has 13 residues. CDR3 in DNA: TGTGCCAGCAGTGAAGCGGGCTTCGGGGGCCAGTTCTTC. Encoded protein: CASSEAGFGGQFF.

Of note for this clonotype: Given a far larger clone just one base away, this is likely a sequencing read error. The chain carries TRBV6-9 and TRBJ2-1, with 11 bases lining up with TRBD2. Germline V lookup: CDR1 MNHGY, CDR2 SVAAGI. V gave up 3 bases and J gave up 6 bases; unmatched junction bases: 4. The CDR3 runs to 15 residues. This chain's CDR3 is CASSYSSGRSNEQFF. The CDR3 coding sequence is TGTGCCAGCAGTTACTCTAGCGGGAGGTCCAATGAGCAGTTCTTC.

This clonotype occurred many times. V is TRBV4-1 and J is TRBJ2-5; 14 positions match TRBD2. The length of the CDR3 is 17 residues. From germline, CDR1 is MGHRA and CDR2 YSYEKL. V shed 5 bases and J 0 bases; nucleotides not matched to a gene: 5. The CDR3 DNA follows: TGCGCCAGCAGCACTCGACTAGCGGGGGGGAACCAAGAGACCCAGTACTTC. Amino acids: CASSTRLAGGNQETQYF.

This clonotype was counted ten times or more. This sequence joins TRBV9 and TRBJ2-2, with a weak D call TRBD2 (5 bases). This CDR3 spans 15 amino acids. V was clipped by 0 bases and J by 3 bases, with 9 bases between them. The germline CDR1 and CDR2 sequences are SGDLS and YYNGEE. As DNA, the CDR3 is TGTGCCAGCAGCGTAGATAACGGGGACACCGGGGAGCTGTTTTTT. Translation gives CASSVDNGDTGELFF.

This clonotype was found a few times. One base away lies a much larger clone, so this may be a sequencing read error. V gene TRBV6-5 combines with J gene TRBJ2-5; D is undetermined. The CDR3 sequence is 14 residues long. Trimming removed 4 bases at V and 1 base at J, with 10 bases between. Germline CDR1 MNHEY, CDR2 SVGAGI. This CDR3 reads CASSSWAVQETQYF. The CDR3 DNA reads as TGTGCCAGCAGTTCGTGGGCAGTCCAAGAGACCCAGTACTTC.

Ten or more counts support this clonotype. The genes are TRBV6-5 and TRBJ1-1, with D possibly TRBD1 on 5 matching bases. Germline loops: CDR1 MNHEY, CDR2 SVGAGI. The CDR3 has 14 amino acids. The ends were cut back, 2 bases at V and 0 bases at J, with 7 bases in the middle. CDR3 nucleotide sequence: TGTGCCAGCAGTTACGGGGCCTTGAACACTGAAGCTTTCTTT. This codes for CASSYGALNTEAFF.